The following is a TCR beta chain sequence with its context. Naive CD8 cells comprised CD45RO-negative, CCR7-positively selected cells, excluding terminally differentiated effector memory CD45RA+ cells. This sample is drawn from a study of shared clonotypes between healthy human individuals. Clones were sequenced by immunoSEQ multiplex PCR, and TCRdb holds only the in-frame ones, with some missing. The data hold some 600,000 clones, with 96% observed a single time. The CDR3 spans 16 residues. Trimming took off 8 bases at V and 7 bases at J, with 23 bases between the two ends. CDR1 and CDR2 from the germline V gene are MDHEN and SYDVKM.

The receptor's source is a woman under 40 in good health. The chain is built from TRBV28 and TRBJ2-2; perhaps D is TRBD1 or TRBD2 (5 bases each). Sequences were obtained from naive CD8+ T cells sorted from blood. The CDR3: CASADVGVGVHGELFF. The CDR3 region has the DNA TGTGCCAGCGCCGACGTTGGGGTGGGGGTACACGGGGAGCTGTTTTTT.